The 21 T cell receptor beta chains below come from one sample, sequenced in a study of pediatric ulcerative colitis. The assay was immunoSEQ multiplex PCR, and TCRdb's table has in-frame clones only and misses some. The table shows roughly 54,000 clones, with 80% to 90% occurring only once. Input material: blood. The source of these receptors is a boy younger than 18 who was a control in a study of pediatric ulcerative colitis.

The genes are TRBV2 and TRBJ1-2; D remains unclear. The germline V and J ends were trimmed by 8 bases and 2 bases, with 12 bases remaining between them. Germline V gene sequence: CDR1 SNHLY, CDR2 FYNNEI. The CDR3 loop spans 13 amino acids. The CDR3 here is CASPIAGNYGYTF. For the CDR3, the DNA is TGTGCCAGCCCGATCGCCGGAAACTATGGCTACACCTTC.

The chain joins TRBV27 to TRBJ2-2; maybe TRBD1 (5 bases). V lost 5 bases and J lost 3, with 10 bases in between. This CDR3 spans 14 amino acids. Looked up from germline, CDR1 is MNHEY and CDR2 is SMNVEV (reference sequence). CDR3 in amino acids: CASSMTAYTGELFF. The CDR3 DNA follows: TGTGCCAGCAGTATGACAGCTTACACCGGGGAGCTGTTTTTT.

The chain employs TRBV6-1 and TRBJ1-5; TRBD1 matches at 8 bases. Germline trimming cut 5 bases from V and 7 bases from J; bases unmatched to any gene: 10. Germline CDR1 and CDR2: MNHNS and SASEGT. This CDR3 region has 15 residues. CDR3 region: CASSWEQGARQPQHF. Here the CDR3 DNA reads TGTGCCAGCAGTTGGGAGCAGGGGGCTAGGCAGCCCCAGCATTTT.

The CDR3 DNA reads as TGTGCCAGCAGCGACTATAGGGGCTACACCTTC. It is translated as CASSDYRGYTF. The genes are TRBV9 and TRBJ1-2, with unresolved D. The germline V and J ends were trimmed by 3 bases and 8 bases, with 8 bases remaining between them. The germline gives CDR1 SGDLS, CDR2 YYNGEE. The length of the CDR3 is 11 residues.

J is TRBJ2-1 and V is TRBV6-4; either TRBD1 or TRBD2 may fit D (5 bases each). Trimming shortened V by 3 bases and J by 6 bases, and 21 bases separated the two germline ends. This CDR3 spans 17 amino acids. The V gene's germline CDR1 is MRHNA and CDR2 SNTAGT. The CDR3 spells CASSEGALQGEANEQFF. The CDR3 nucleotides are TGTGCCAGCAGTGAAGGGGCACTGCAGGGAGAGGCCAATGAGCAGTTCTTC.

This rearrangement joins TRBV6-1 to TRBJ2-1, with D tentatively TRBD2 (7 bases). The CDR3 runs 13 residues. Germline lookup yields CDR1 MNHNS and CDR2 SASEGT. V shed 6 bases and J shed 8 bases, with 14 bases lying between them. The CDR3 sequence: CASRRGGGHEQFF. The CDR3 DNA reads TGTGCCAGCAGGCGAGGGGGGGGCCATGAGCAGTTCTTC.

This chain links TRBV10-3 with TRBJ2-2; a weak D match, TRBD2 (6 bases). Looked up from germline, CDR1 is ENHRY and CDR2 is SYGVKD. V was clipped by 3 bases and J by 0 bases, with 11 bases between them. The CDR3 covers 16 residues. The CDR3 reads CAISDSGVSNTGELFF. The CDR3, as DNA: TGTGCCATCAGTGATTCGGGGGTTTCGAACACCGGGGAGCTGTTTTTT.

The chain links TRBV7-9 to TRBJ2-2, with 9 bases that match TRBD2. Germline V gives CDR1 SEHNR, CDR2 FQNEAQ (reference sequence). This CDR3 comprises 18 residues. Trimming cost V 5 bases and J 1 base; bases outside gene matches: 11. Here the CDR3 reads CASSPPVGSGRNTGELFF. DNA for the CDR3: TGTGCCAGCAGCCCCCCCGTAGGTAGCGGGAGGAACACCGGGGAGCTGTTTTTT.

V usage is TRBV28 and J usage is TRBJ2-7, with 7 nucleotides matching TRBD2. The length of the CDR3 is 15 residues. Trimming at V came to 7 bases and at J to 3 bases, leaving 12 bases not matched to a gene. Germline V gene data show CDR1 as MDHEN and CDR2 as SYDVKM. CDR3 region: CASNPGLLQSYEQYF. The CDR3 nucleotides are TGTGCCAGCAATCCGGGACTACTCCAAAGCTACGAGCAGTACTTC.

V is TRBV14 and J is TRBJ1-2; D ambiguous. Germline loops: CDR1 SGHDN, CDR2 FVKESK. There are 14 residues in the CDR3. V was trimmed by 3 bases and J by 3 bases, leaving 11 bases between them. This chain's CDR3 is CASSHWVNDYGYTF. The CDR3 coding sequence is TGTGCCAGCAGCCACTGGGTAAACGACTATGGCTACACCTTC.

The chain recombines TRBV7-2 with TRBJ2-5; D is possibly TRBD1 (6 bases). This CDR3 is 15 amino acids long. Between the trimmed V and J ends, which lost 2 bases and 5 bases, there was a span of 15 bases. Germline V gene lookup returns CDR1 SGHTA and CDR2 FQGNSA. CDR3 bases: TGTGCCAGCAGCTTACGTTCCGGGCAGGGGGAGACCCAGTACTTC. Its protein product is CASSLRSGQGETQYF.

J is TRBJ1-5 and V is TRBV6-1; D remains ambiguous. V was cut by 5 bases and J by 4 bases, with 3 bases left in between. This CDR3 contains 11 residues. The germline V gene has CDR1 MNHNS and CDR2 SASEGT. The CDR3 here is CASSYNQPQHF. The DNA of the CDR3 is TGTGCCAGCAGTTATAATCAGCCCCAGCATTTT.

This clone was detected once. The genes are TRBV7-2 and TRBJ2-7; the match to TRBD1 covers 7 bases. The CDR3 is 14 amino acids. Germline trimming cut 3 bases from V and 2 bases from J; bases unmatched to any gene: 4. CDR1 and CDR2 (germline): SGHTA, FQGNSA. CDR3 loop: CASSFHRGTYEQYF. CDR3 DNA sequence: TGTGCCAGCAGCTTTCACAGGGGTACCTACGAGCAGTACTTC.

The chain links TRBV28 to TRBJ2-7; D gene ambiguous. Germline CDR1 is MDHEN and CDR2 is SYDVKM. The V end was cut by 6 bases, the J end by 4 bases, with 13 bases between. The CDR3 sequence is 13 residues long. CDR3 sequence reads: CASSQFRAYEQYF. The CDR3 region has the DNA TGTGCCAGCAGCCAATTTCGGGCGTACGAGCAGTACTTC.

The chain combines TRBV5-1 with TRBJ2-7, with TRBD2 identical over 11 bases. J gave up 2 bases and V 0 bases, and 10 bases lay outside the gene matches. The CDR3 has 18 residues. Germline lookup yields CDR1 SGHRS and CDR2 YFSETQ. CDR3 residues: CASSLAVSGGAETYEQYF. As DNA, the CDR3 is TGCGCCAGCAGCTTGGCAGTTAGCGGGGGGGCGGAGACCTACGAGCAGTACTTC.

The chain is built from TRBV7-9 and TRBJ1-6, with 7 bases lining up with TRBD1. CDR1 is SEHNR and CDR2 is FQNEAQ in the germline V gene (reference sequence). The length of the CDR3 is 14 residues. Trimming removed 5 bases from V and 9 bases from J; junction bases left unmatched: 7. The CDR3 bases are TGTGCCAGCAGCCCCGACAGGGTTAGTTCACCCCTCCACTTT. Translation: CASSPDRVSSPLHF.

The V call is TRBV2, the J call TRBJ2-1; 10 bases fit TRBD1. The CDR3 is 17 amino acids. CDR1 and CDR2 (germline): SNHLY, FYNNEI. V trimming: 2 bases; J trimming: 5 bases; junction bases outside the gene matches: 9. The CDR3 region has the DNA TGTGCCAGCAGTGAATATTGGACAGGGGGTTTCGACAATGAGCAGTTCTTC. Residues: CASSEYWTGGFDNEQFF.

V is TRBV28 and J is TRBJ2-1; possible D gene TRBD2, 5 bases. Trimming took 3 bases from V and 9 from J, leaving 27 bases between them. The CDR3 is made up of 18 amino acids. Germline lookup yields CDR1 MDHEN and CDR2 SYDVKM. The CDR3 DNA reads TGTGCCAGCAGTTTTTCGTCCTATCTTGGGGAGCTGACTGGTGAGCAGTTCTTC. This sequence encodes CASSFSSYLGELTGEQFF.

The gene calls are TRBV5-1 and TRBJ1-1, with D uncertain. Trimming stripped 4 bases from V and 5 bases from J, with 12 bases between. Germline lookup yields CDR1 SGHRS and CDR2 YFSETQ. The CDR3 is 13 amino acids. DNA of the CDR3: TGCGCCAGCAGCCTTGAGGGCTTTACTGAAGCTTTCTTT. Translated: CASSLEGFTEAFF.

This chain links TRBV27 with TRBJ1-2; 9 bases match TRBD1. Germline CDR1 reads MNHEY; CDR2 reads SMNVEV (reference sequence). The CDR3 extends over 15 amino acids. After removal of 0 bases from V and 6 bases from J, the junction contained 5 bases not matched to a gene. DNA of the CDR3: TGTGCCAGCAGTTTATCGACAGGGGGAGGTGATGGCTACACCTTC. As protein: CASSLSTGGGDGYTF.

V usage is TRBV11-1 and J usage is TRBJ2-7, with a weak D call TRBD1 (5 bases). The CDR3 has 13 residues. Germline assignment: CDR1 SGHAT and CDR2 FQDESV (reference sequence). V lost 3 bases and J lost 3, with 9 bases in between. CDR3 protein: CASSFGHYYEQYF. CDR3 DNA: TGTGCCAGCAGCTTTGGACACTACTACGAGCAGTACTTC.